Each of the 8 T cell receptor beta chains below was sequenced from the same sample in a study of blood T cell repertoires in COVID-19. Sequencing used immunoSEQ multiplex PCR; TCRdb keeps in-frame clones, though not all of them. Here the sample spans hundreds of thousands of clones, 87% being singletons. What was sequenced was PBMCs or T cells enriched from blood (not recorded which). These receptors all stem from a woman aged 25 to 45 who had recovered from COVID-19.

The chain has TRBV29-1 and TRBJ1-2; weak D call: TRBD1 (5 bases). Germline V CDR1 and CDR2: SQVTM, ANQGSEA. The CDR3 extends over 13 amino acids. Trimming took off 4 bases at V and 4 bases at J, with 13 bases between the two ends. The CDR3 coding sequence is TGCAGCGTTGTGGGAGGGGATGGCTATGGCTACACCTTC. Its translation: CSVVGGDGYGYTF.

The chain recombines TRBV24-1 with TRBJ2-5, with 7 bases matching TRBD2. The trim removed 4 bases at V and 1 base at J, leaving 5 bases unmatched. CDR1 and CDR2 (germline): KGHDR, SFDVKD. This CDR3 region has 15 residues. The CDR3 here is CATSELADIQETQYF. The CDR3 bases are TGTGCCACCAGTGAGCTAGCGGATATCCAAGAGACCCAGTACTTC.

The chain is built from TRBV29-1 and TRBJ2-7; 7 bases align to TRBD1. This CDR3 is 13 amino acids long. The V gene's germline CDR1 is SQVTM and CDR2 ANQGSEA. Trimming took 5 bases from V and 5 from J; bases not matched to a gene: 9. The CDR3 loop reads CSVLQTGNHEQYF. The CDR3 DNA follows: TGCAGCGTTCTTCAGACAGGGAACCACGAGCAGTACTTC.

The rearrangement links TRBV21-1 to TRBJ1-1. TRBV21-1 constitutes a pseudogene. The CDR3 has 19 residues. In nucleotides, the CDR3 is TGTGCCAGCAGCAAAGATTCCGGGGTTGCCGGGATTTTGAACACTGAAGCTTTCTTT. Protein product: CASSKDSGVAGILNTEAFF.

The chain uses TRBV20-1 and TRBJ1-5; no reliable D call. V was clipped by 3 bases and J by 0 bases, with 9 bases between them. Germline values: CDR1 DFQATT, CDR2 SNEGSKA (reference sequence). This CDR3 has 14 residues. This CDR3 reads CSASRETSNQPQHF. The CDR3 nucleotides read TGCAGTGCTAGTCGGGAGACTAGCAATCAGCCCCAGCATTTT.

The genes are TRBV27 and TRBJ2-1, with 9 bases aligning to TRBD2. The germline V gene has CDR1 MNHEY and CDR2 SMNVEV (reference sequence). The CDR3 is made up of 16 amino acids. V was clipped by 3 bases and J by 9 bases; unmatched bases: 12. CDR3 residues: CASSFLAAGGRGEQFF. As DNA, the CDR3 is TGTGCCAGCAGTTTTCTTGCGGCGGGGGGGCGAGGTGAGCAGTTCTTC.

V and J are TRBV28 and TRBJ1-1, with TRBD1 as a possible D gene (6 bases). Germline CDR1 reads MDHEN; CDR2 reads SYDVKM. CDR3 length: 15 residues. V lost 3 bases to trimming and J lost 8 bases, with 19 bases between them. The CDR3: CASSFLDSSQQEAFF. The DNA of the CDR3 is TGTGCCAGCAGTTTCCTGGACAGCAGTCAGCAAGAAGCTTTCTTT.

The chain uses TRBV7-9 and TRBJ2-1; D call uncertain. The CDR3 length is 10 residues. The germline V and J ends were trimmed by 4 bases and 7 bases, with 2 bases remaining between them. The germline CDR1 and CDR2 sequences are SEHNR and FQNEAQ (reference sequence). As DNA, the CDR3 is TGTGCCAGCAGCTCGAATGAGCAGTTCTTC. This encodes CASSSNEQFF.